The clone carrying this TCR beta chain has just a few counts. No antigen is known for it. CDR3 size: 16 residues. Trimming left V 4 bases short and J 6 bases short, with 22 bases between. Germline CDR1 reads SGHNT; CDR2 reads YYREEE (reference sequence). The investigators reverse transcribed all of the isolated RNA, so they sequenced expressed TCRB transcripts. The table came from immunoSEQ multiplex PCR; TCRdb's copy has only in-frame clones and leaves some out. The table has approximately 360,000 clones, around 12% seen once. This sample is part of a study of beta chain features in type 1 diabetes. Study-wide background: Cell yields, gender and age were similar in healthy donors and patients.

Study-wide findings and caveats: All four CD4+ subsets from Type 1 diabetes patients carried moderately but significantly shorter TCRB CDR3s.

This TCR came from a woman under 30 with type 1 diabetes. Sample: naive CD4+ T cells from blood. The chain joins TRBV5-4 to TRBJ1-1, with D possibly TRBD1 on 6 matching bases. CDR3: CASSPPLPGEGAEAFF. CDR3 in DNA: TGTGCCAGCAGCCCTCCTCTCCCCGGTGAGGGGGCTGAAGCTTTCTTT.